This T cell receptor (beta chain) is drawn from a study of CD8+ T cells in alopecia areata. The sequencing template was cDNA reverse transcribed from extracted RNA. The data were produced by immunoSEQ multiplex PCR, yet TCRdb's version contains in-frame clones alone and is incomplete. Among about 150,000 clones listed, roughly 64% were seen once. CDR1 is DFQATT and CDR2 is SNEGSKA in the germline V gene (reference sequence). The CDR3 has 10 residues. V was clipped by 3 bases and J by 7 bases, with 7 bases between them. Peripheral blood and lesional scalp punch biopsies came from alopecia areata patients.

V and J are TRBV20-1 and TRBJ2-7, with D unclear. The receptor was isolated from a human donor with alopecia areata. The sample consisted of CD4+ T cells sorted from blood, taken at week 0. The CDR3 DNA follows: TGCAGTGCTAGGGTGGGGGAGCAGTACTTC. Its translation is CSARVGEQYF.